One and the same sample provided the 17 T cell receptor beta chains below, sequenced in a study of blood T cell repertoires in COVID-19 (dated by TCRdb to the early 2020s). The library came from the immunoSEQ multiplex PCR assay. TCRdb re-hosts the immuneACCESS table, in-frame sequences only. Its copies lack some clones; in the studies checked, an unresolved V gene accounts for under half of them, and the cause for the rest is not known. The sample yields about 110,000 clones; around 84% were counted once. The ten largest clonotypes hold about 16% of the sample. The sample was peripheral blood. The receptor set was obtained from a woman older than 75 with acute or convalescent COVID-19.

The chain links TRBV2 to TRBJ1-1, with 7 bases matching TRBD1. Unmatched junction bases numbered 7, after V lost 6 bases and J lost 3 bases. Germline-derived CDR1 and CDR2 are SNHLY and FYNNEI. This CDR3 region has 14 residues. Here the CDR3 DNA reads TGTGCCAGCAGGGATCGGACAGGTTACACTGAAGCTTTCTTT. This gives the protein CASRDRTGYTEAFF.

The chain carries TRBV30 and TRBJ1-1, with D unclear. This CDR3 has 13 residues. The germline V and J ends were trimmed by 2 bases and 1 base, with 8 bases remaining between them. The germline gives CDR1 GTSNPN, CDR2 SVGIG (reference sequence). DNA for the CDR3: TGTGCCTGGAGTCCTCTGAGGAACACTGAAGCTTTCTTT. Its translation: CAWSPLRNTEAFF.

V usage is TRBV3-1 (or the pseudogene TRBV3-2) and J usage is TRBJ2-5; TRBD2 aligns across 11 bases. Germline V gene data show CDR1 as LGHDT and CDR2 as YNNKEL (reference sequence). V dropped 4 bases and J dropped 2; count of bases not matched to a gene: 9. The CDR3 runs 17 residues. CDR3 in amino acids: CASSRQVAGGNQETQYF. The CDR3 DNA follows: TGTGCCAGCAGCCGACAGGTAGCGGGAGGGAATCAAGAGACCCAGTACTTC.

In its sample, this clone was seen once. The V and J genes are TRBV5-3 and TRBJ2-7, with 9 bases aligning to TRBD2. TRBV5-3 is designated an ORF whose function remains uncertain. J gave up 3 bases and V 3 bases, and 7 bases lay outside the gene matches. This CDR3 has 15 amino acids. The CDR3 spells CARSCYRLADYEQYF. The CDR3 nucleotides are TGTGCCAGAAGCTGTTATCGACTAGCGGACTACGAGCAGTACTTC.

In regard to this clone: This CDR3 is also generated by other DNA sequences in the sample. This rearrangement joins TRBV6-5 to TRBJ1-2; possible D gene TRBD1, 5 bases. This CDR3 is 14 amino acids long. Trimming shortened V by 0 bases and J by 7 bases, and 12 bases separated the two germline ends. Germline V gene data show CDR1 as MNHEY and CDR2 as SVGAGI. The CDR3 region is CASSYSNSGFGYTF. The CDR3 nucleotides are TGTGCCAGCAGTTACTCGAATTCAGGGTTTGGCTACACCTTC.

The chain combines TRBV6-5 with TRBJ1-2, with 10 bases aligning to TRBD1. This CDR3 region has 15 residues. Trimming took 0 bases from V and 7 from J; bases not matched to a gene: 5. Germline CDR1 is MNHEY and CDR2 is SVGAGI. This CDR3 reads CASSYSRDRGSGYTF. The CDR3 bases are TGTGCCAGCAGTTACTCCCGGGACAGGGGATCTGGCTACACCTTC.

The chain recombines TRBV19 with TRBJ2-2; perhaps TRBD2 as D (6 bases). Germline CDR1 is LNHDA and CDR2 is SQIVND (reference sequence). V shed 5 bases and J shed 0 bases, with 10 bases lying between them. This CDR3 is built from 15 residues. CDR3 region: CASSHSGANTGELFF. The DNA of the CDR3 is TGTGCCAGTAGTCATAGCGGAGCGAACACCGGGGAGCTGTTTTTT.

This clone was recorded a few times. This sequence joins TRBV2 and TRBJ2-2; the match to TRBD1 covers 8 bases. Trimming at V came to 7 bases and at J to 1 base, leaving 2 bases not matched to a gene. CDR1 SNHLY and CDR2 FYNNEI come from the germline V gene. The CDR3 covers 14 residues. CDR3 nucleotides: TGTGCCAGCAAGACAGGGGAGAACACCGGGGAGCTGTTTTTT. Translation: CASKTGENTGELFF.

The chain has TRBV20-1 and TRBJ2-2; 8 nucleotides match TRBD2. Germline V gene data show CDR1 as DFQATT and CDR2 as SNEGSKA (reference sequence). The V and J ends lost 3 bases and 1 base, in that order; junction bases with no gene match: 7. The CDR3 loop spans 16 amino acids. CDR3 loop: CSASKAGVLNTGELFF. DNA of the CDR3: TGCAGTGCTAGTAAAGCGGGAGTATTGAACACCGGGGAGCTGTTTTTT.

Of note for this clone: Distinct nucleotide sequences in the sample also encode this CDR3. The chain has TRBV18 and TRBJ2-7; TRBD1 might be the D (6 bases). V was pared by 2 bases and J by 1 base, with 9 bases between. The germline gives CDR1 KGHSH, CDR2 LQKENI. This CDR3 spans 14 amino acids. The CDR3: CASSPGTGSYEQYF. The CDR3 nucleotides read TGTGCCAGCTCACCAGGAACAGGGTCCTACGAGCAGTACTTC. Looking up the rest from reference TRBV18 and TRBJ2-7 gives the full variable domain: NAGVMQNPRHLVRRRGQEARLRCSPMKGHSHVYWYRQLPEEGLKFMVYLQKENIIDESGMPKERFSAEFPKEGPSILRIQQVVRGDSAAYFCASSPGTGSYEQYFGPGTRLTVT.

The rearrangement uses TRBV3-1 (or the pseudogene TRBV3-2) and TRBJ1-1; D is undetermined. Trimming removed 0 bases at V and 5 bases at J, with 7 bases between. This CDR3 spans 13 amino acids. Germline CDR1 and CDR2: LGHDT and YNNKEL (reference sequence). CDR3 residues: CASSQEARTEAFF. As DNA, the CDR3 is TGTGCCAGCAGCCAAGAGGCCAGGACTGAAGCTTTCTTT.

The rearrangement joins TRBV24-1 to TRBJ2-2; tentative D call: TRBD1 (6 bases). The germline V gene has CDR1 KGHDR and CDR2 SFDVKD. The ends were cut back, 3 bases at V and 1 base at J, with 8 bases in the middle. This CDR3 region has 15 residues. Here the CDR3 DNA reads TGTGCCACCAGTGATCCACAGGGGAACACCGGGGAGCTGTTTTTT. Its protein is CATSDPQGNTGELFF.

The chain uses TRBV27 and TRBJ2-2; 7 bases are a match to TRBD1. Losses at the gene ends were 3 bases for V and 6 bases for J; bases not matched to a gene: 4. In germline, CDR1 is MNHEY, CDR2 SMNVEV (reference sequence). CDR3 length equals 14 residues. As DNA, the CDR3 is TGTGCCAGCAGTTTTCCAGGGGGAGCCGGGGAGCTGTTTTTT. This translates into CASSFPGGAGELFF.

Only a few counts were recorded for this clone. The chain couples TRBV24-1 to TRBJ1-4, with 10 bases that match TRBD1. J lost 5 bases, V lost 4 bases, and 3 bases had no gene match. The germline V gene has CDR1 KGHDR and CDR2 SFDVKD. This CDR3 comprises 15 residues. CDR3 in amino acids: CATSDPTGGNEKLFF. Written as DNA, the CDR3 is TGTGCCACCAGTGACCCGACAGGGGGCAATGAAAAACTGTTTTTT.

This clone was seen only a few times. The chain links TRBV7-9 to TRBJ1-5; 9 nucleotides align to TRBD1. V shed 4 bases, J shed 4 bases, and the junction held 8 bases outside the gene matches. The V gene's germline CDR1 is SEHNR and CDR2 FQNEAQ (reference sequence). The CDR3 is 16 amino acids. CDR3 in amino acids: CASSSTGQGFNQPQHF. The CDR3 nucleotides read TGTGCCAGCAGCTCCACGGGACAGGGATTTAATCAGCCCCAGCATTTT.

The chain recombines TRBV25-1 with TRBJ2-5; 8 bases match TRBD1. V dropped 4 bases and J dropped 5; count of bases not matched to a gene: 6. The CDR3 has 14 amino acids. CDR1 is MGHDK and CDR2 is SYGVNS in the germline V gene. The CDR3 sequence is CASSGSTGVETQYF. The CDR3 DNA reads as TGTGCCAGCAGTGGGTCGACAGGGGTGGAGACCCAGTACTTC.

V gene TRBV7-8 combines with J gene TRBJ1-5, with 8 positions matching TRBD1. CDR3 length: 17 residues. The J segment lost 3 bases and the V segment lost 5 bases, leaving 12 bases of the junction unmatched. Per germline, CDR1 SGHVS and CDR2 FQNEAQ. CDR3 loop: CASSKDRVGSTNQPQHF. CDR3 nucleotides: TGTGCCAGCAGCAAGGACAGGGTGGGGAGTACCAATCAGCCCCAGCATTTT.